A single sample is the source of the 26 T cell receptor beta chains below, sequenced in a study of PD-L1 blockade in urothelial cancer. Some clones are missing from TCRdb's copy, which holds only in-frame ones; the method was immunoSEQ multiplex PCR. Here the sample spans 85,000 to 90,000 clones, around 85% being singletons. Time point defined: pretreatment peripheral blood. This material consisted of PBMCs, taken around atezolizumab (anti-PD-L1) treatment. The source is a man in his 60s with urothelial cancer.

J is TRBJ2-7 and V is TRBV6-5; possibly TRBD2 for D (5 bases). The germline CDR1 and CDR2 sequences are MNHEY and SVGAGI. The CDR3 contains 14 residues. V was cut by 6 bases and J by 1 base, with 13 bases left in between. This chain's CDR3 is CASSRGRLSYEQYF. CDR3 DNA: TGTGCCAGCAGCAGAGGGAGACTGTCCTACGAGCAGTACTTC.

This chain uses TRBV4-3 with TRBJ1-1; a weak D match, TRBD1 (6 bases). Trimming stripped 1 base from V and 3 bases from J, with 15 bases between. CDR1 is LGHNA, CDR2 YSLEER, per germline. CDR3 length: 16 amino acids. The CDR3 DNA reads as TGCGCCAGCAGCCAAGTTCTTCGGGACACTTACACTGAAGCTTTCTTT. This gives the protein CASSQVLRDTYTEAFF.

J is TRBJ1-4 and V is TRBV5-1, with unresolved D. The germline V gene has CDR1 SGHRS and CDR2 YFSETQ. V gave up 0 bases and J gave up 8 bases, with 8 bases separating them. The CDR3 spans 13 residues. The CDR3 sequence is CASSLVTDEKLFF. The CDR3 nucleotides are TGCGCCAGCAGCTTGGTAACAGACGAAAAACTGTTTTTT.

The chain couples TRBV7-8 to TRBJ2-2, with D tentatively TRBD2 (7 bases). CDR1 is SGHVS and CDR2 is FQNEAQ in the germline V gene. This CDR3 comprises 15 residues. The V and J ends lost 6 bases and 0 bases respectively, with 11 bases between them. The CDR3 nucleotides read TGTGCCAGCAGGAGGGGGGGGTCGAACACCGGGGAGCTGTTTTTT. The encoded protein is CASRRGGSNTGELFF.

CDR3 protein: CASSQPGRGTEAFF. In DNA, the CDR3 is TGCGCCAGCAGCCAACCCGGGAGGGGGACTGAAGCTTTCTTT. This sequence joins TRBV4-1 and TRBJ1-1; a weak D match, TRBD1 (6 bases). CDR3 length: 14 amino acids. From germline, CDR1 is MGHRA and CDR2 YSYEKL. V gave up 2 bases and J gave up 5 bases, with 12 bases separating them.

The gene calls are TRBV5-4 and TRBJ1-3, with D maybe TRBD1 (5 bases). Germline loops: CDR1 SGHNT, CDR2 YYREEE (reference sequence). The CDR3 spans 14 residues. The V and J ends lost 0 bases and 3 bases respectively, with 7 bases between them. The CDR3 sequence is CASSLDRFGNTIYF. The DNA for the CDR3 is TGTGCCAGCAGCTTGGACAGGTTTGGAAACACCATATATTTT.

This clone has just one count. The chain couples TRBV14 to TRBJ2-2; D uncertain. V dropped 3 bases and J dropped 1 base, with 9 bases sitting between them. The CDR3 is 15 residues long. CDR1 and CDR2 (germline): SGHDN, FVKESK. CDR3 sequence: CASSHQAENTGELFF. CDR3 sequence (DNA): TGTGCCAGCAGCCACCAGGCCGAGAACACCGGGGAGCTGTTTTTT.

The chain recombines TRBV4-1 with TRBJ1-1; D is unresolved. CDR1 and CDR2 (germline): MGHRA, YSYEKL. The CDR3 has 13 residues. Trimming cost V 6 bases and J 0 bases, with 8 bases left between them. The CDR3 DNA reads TGCGCCAGCAGGGGCCGTATGAACACTGAAGCTTTCTTT. Translating it yields CASRGRMNTEAFF.

The chain combines TRBV12-5 with TRBJ1-1; D is perhaps TRBD1 (5 bases). The ends were cut back, 2 bases at V and 0 bases at J, with 10 bases in the middle. The CDR3 is made up of 15 amino acids. Germline V gene data show CDR1 as LGHNT and CDR2 as FRNRAP. The DNA of the CDR3 is TGTGCTAGTGGTTTGACCCCGGGGGTGAACACTGAAGCTTTCTTT. Translated, it gives CASGLTPGVNTEAFF.

The chain is built from TRBV7-8 and TRBJ2-7, with 9 bases identical to TRBD1. Per germline, CDR1 SGHVS and CDR2 FQNEAQ. The CDR3 covers 17 residues. The trim removed 1 base at V and 4 bases at J, leaving 11 bases unmatched. Here the CDR3 DNA reads TGTGCCAGCAGCTTAGAATGGGGACAGGGAGTCGGGTACGAGCAGTACTTC. This codes for CASSLEWGQGVGYEQYF.

V usage is TRBV19 and J usage is TRBJ2-1; 7 nucleotides match TRBD2. This CDR3 has 16 amino acids. Germline loops: CDR1 LNHDA, CDR2 SQIVND (reference sequence). V lost 1 base to trimming and J lost 10 bases; unmatched junction nucleotides: 13. The CDR3 sequence is CASSIGLAALWGEQFF. The CDR3 nucleotides are TGTGCCAGTAGTATAGGTCTAGCGGCCCTTTGGGGGGAGCAGTTCTTC.

This sequence joins TRBV9 and TRBJ2-4; D may be TRBD2 (5 bases). The CDR3 sequence is 13 residues long. Between the trimmed V and J ends, which lost 0 bases and 6 bases, there was a span of 7 bases. CDR1 is SGDLS and CDR2 is YYNGEE in the germline V gene. The CDR3 DNA reads as TGTGCCAGCAGCGTAGATGAGGGAAACATTCAGTACTTC. Translating it yields CASSVDEGNIQYF.

The CDR3 DNA sequence: TGTGCCAGCCGGACAGGAAACACCGGGGAGCTGTTTTTT. Amino acid sequence: CASRTGNTGELFF. This chain connects TRBV19 to TRBJ2-2, with TRBD1 identical over 7 bases. This CDR3 is built from 13 residues. The V gene's germline CDR1 is LNHDA and CDR2 SQIVND (reference sequence). The V and J ends lost 9 bases and 2 bases, in that order; junction bases with no gene match: 3. Full variable domain (outside the CDR3, taken from reference TRBV19 and TRBJ2-2): DGGITQSPKYLFRKEGQNVTLSCEQNLNHDAMYWYRQDPGQGLRLIYYSQIVNDFQKGDIAEGYSVSREKKESFPLTVTSAQKNPTAFYLCASRTGNTGELFFGEGSRLTVL.

V and J are TRBV19 and TRBJ2-2; 10 nucleotides agree with TRBD1. J gave up 2 bases and V 1 base, and 7 bases lay outside the gene matches. Germline CDR1 is LNHDA and CDR2 is SQIVND (reference sequence). This CDR3 comprises 18 residues. The CDR3, as DNA: TGTGCCAGTAGTATAGCCGGGACAGGGGTCCCTAACACCGGGGAGCTGTTTTTT. Translation gives CASSIAGTGVPNTGELFF.

The chain is built from TRBV11-2 and TRBJ2-7; 13 bases fit TRBD2. Germline V gene lookup returns CDR1 SGHAT and CDR2 FQNNGV. After removal of 10 bases from V and 5 bases from J, the junction contained 5 bases not matched to a gene. This CDR3 spans 13 amino acids. CDR3 region: CATSGLAGHEQYF. In DNA form, the CDR3 reads TGTGCCACCTCGGGACTAGCGGGACACGAGCAGTACTTC.

The chain is built from TRBV6-1 and TRBJ2-7; 8 bases match TRBD2. The trim removed 3 bases at V and 3 bases at J, leaving 10 bases unmatched. The CDR3 runs 16 residues. CDR1 and CDR2 from the germline V gene are MNHNS and SASEGT. CDR3 DNA: TGTGCCAGCAGTGACCCCGGGGCGGGGGGTCGCTACGAGCAGTACTTC. This translates into CASSDPGAGGRYEQYF.

The chain is built from TRBV9 and TRBJ2-2; TRBD2 might be the D (6 bases). The CDR3 loop spans 15 amino acids. Trimming left V 3 bases short and J 3 bases short, with 12 bases between. From germline, CDR1 is SGDLS and CDR2 YYNGEE. CDR3 in amino acids: CASSDGGYYTGELFF. In DNA, the CDR3 is TGTGCCAGCAGCGATGGGGGGTACTACACCGGGGAGCTGTTTTTT.

The chain is built from TRBV4-2 and TRBJ2-7, with TRBD1 matching over 9 bases. This CDR3 contains 15 residues. The germline V gene encodes CDR1 LGHNA and CDR2 YNFKEQ. V shed 4 bases, J shed 4 bases, and the junction held 8 bases outside the gene matches. As DNA, the CDR3 is TGTGCCAGCAGCCCCGACAGGGGGACGAAGTACGAGCAGTACTTC. Translating it yields CASSPDRGTKYEQYF.

This chain uses TRBV7-3 with TRBJ2-2, with D possibly being TRBD1 (5 bases). V lost 7 bases and J 6 bases, leaving 15 bases between the germline ends. CDR1 is SGHTA, CDR2 FQGTGA, per germline. The CDR3 spans 14 residues. The CDR3, as DNA: TGTGCCAGCACCATGGACATGAGGTCCGGGGAGCTGTTTTTT. Protein: CASTMDMRSGELFF.

The chain carries TRBV10-2 and TRBJ2-7; 7 bases agree with TRBD2. V lost 6 bases, J lost 6 bases, and 8 bases stayed unmatched. This CDR3 comprises 13 residues. Germline CDR1 and CDR2: WSHSY and SAAADI. The CDR3 nucleotides are TGCGCCAGCAGGGGGAGGGGACCTCCCGAGCAGTACTTC. Translating gives CASRGRGPPEQYF.

V is TRBV13 and J is TRBJ1-2, with D perhaps TRBD1 (6 bases). The CDR3 has 14 amino acids. With 5 bases removed from V and 6 bases from J, the gap between germline ends came to 16 bases. Germline values: CDR1 PRHDT, CDR2 FYEKMQ (reference sequence). This chain's CDR3 is CASSLGGGGDGYTF. The DNA for the CDR3 is TGTGCCAGCAGCCTCGGAGGGGGGGGCGATGGCTACACCTTC. Using reference TRBV13 and TRBJ1-2 for the parts outside the CDR3, the full variable domain is AAGVIQSPRHLIKEKRETATLKCYPIPRHDTVYWYQQGPGQDPQFLISFYEKMQSDKGSIPDRFSAQQFSDYHSELNMSSLELGDSALYFCASSLGGGGDGYTFGSGTRLTVV.

This clone was observed at least ten times. V and J are TRBV30 and TRBJ1-6, with 9 bases lining up with TRBD1. J was trimmed by 10 bases and V by 1 base; bases with no gene match: 14. The germline CDR1 and CDR2 sequences are GTSNPN and SVGIG (reference sequence). This CDR3 spans 17 amino acids. The CDR3 sequence: CAWSAHQKEDRGSPLHF. CDR3 coding DNA: TGTGCCTGGAGTGCCCACCAAAAAGAGGACAGGGGATCACCCCTCCACTTT.

This clone occurred once. This rearrangement joins TRBV5-6 to TRBJ2-2; weak D call: TRBD1 (6 bases). The germline V gene has CDR1 SGHDT and CDR2 YYEEEE. Trimming took off 4 bases at V and 4 bases at J, with 11 bases between the two ends. The CDR3 extends over 14 amino acids. The CDR3 region is CASSKDSRTGELFF. The CDR3 bases are TGTGCCAGCAGCAAGGACAGTCGCACCGGGGAGCTGTTTTTT.

The chain carries TRBV19 and TRBJ2-7, with a weak D call TRBD2 (5 bases). Trimming pared 3 bases from V and 6 bases from J, leaving 21 bases between. This CDR3 is 16 amino acids long. CDR1 and CDR2 (germline): LNHDA, SQIVND (reference sequence). Here the CDR3 DNA reads TGTGCCAGTAGTATGTCCGGGATCTTAGTGAAAGCCGAGCAGTACTTC. Encoded protein: CASSMSGILVKAEQYF.

The chain links TRBV30 to TRBJ1-5; 8 bases line up with TRBD1. Trimming took 1 base from V and 4 from J; bases not matched to a gene: 3. The germline CDR1 and CDR2 sequences are GTSNPN and SVGIG (reference sequence). CDR3 length equals 14 residues. CDR3 bases: TGTGCCTGGAGTGGGGGACAGGAGAATCAGCCCCAGCATTTT. It encodes CAWSGGQENQPQHF.

The chain combines TRBV6-6 with TRBJ1-1, with TRBD1 matching 10 bases. With V trimmed by 6 bases and J by 5 bases, 6 bases remained unmatched. The CDR3 has 14 amino acids. Germline-derived CDR1 and CDR2 are MNHNY and SVGAGI (reference sequence). CDR3 sequence reads: CASSSGQGRTEAFF. The CDR3 DNA follows: TGTGCCAGCAGCTCGGGACAGGGGAGGACTGAAGCTTTCTTT.